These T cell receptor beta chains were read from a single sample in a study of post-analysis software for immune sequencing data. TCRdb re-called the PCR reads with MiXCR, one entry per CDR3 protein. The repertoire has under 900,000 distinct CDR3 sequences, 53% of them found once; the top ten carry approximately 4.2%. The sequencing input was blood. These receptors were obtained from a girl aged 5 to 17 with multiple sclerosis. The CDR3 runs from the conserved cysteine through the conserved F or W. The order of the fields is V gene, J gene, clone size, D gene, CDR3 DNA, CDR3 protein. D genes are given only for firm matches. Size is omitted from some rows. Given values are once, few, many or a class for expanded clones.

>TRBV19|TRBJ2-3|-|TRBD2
TGTGCCAGTATGTTGGCGGGGGGGCCTTCAGATACGCAGTATTTT
CASMLAGGPSDTQYF
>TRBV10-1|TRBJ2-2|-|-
TGCGCCACCCGAGGGCAGGGCCCCGGGGAGCTGTTTTTT
CATRGQGPGELFF
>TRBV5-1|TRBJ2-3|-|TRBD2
TGCGCCAGCAGCCCGGGACTAGCGGGGGCTAGAGATACGCAGTATTTT
CASSPGLAGARDTQYF
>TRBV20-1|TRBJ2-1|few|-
TGCAGTGCAGAGAGGAGTAGCGGCCCCTACAATGAGCAGTTCTTC
CSAERSSGPYNEQFF
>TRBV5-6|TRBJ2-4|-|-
TGTGCCAGCAGCTTGCTAGGGGGGGAGACCCGGTACTTC
CASSLLGGETRYF
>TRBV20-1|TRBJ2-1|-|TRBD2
TGCAGCGCGATTACAAGCGGGATCAATGAGCAGTTCTTC
CSAITSGINEQFF
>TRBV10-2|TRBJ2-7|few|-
TGCGCCAGCAAAACACAGATCTACGAGCAGTACTTC
CASKTQIYEQYF
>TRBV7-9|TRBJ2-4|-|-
TGTGCCAGCACCAATAGGACGGCAGGTCCGGGGTTATCGTACTTC
CASTNRTAGPGLSYF
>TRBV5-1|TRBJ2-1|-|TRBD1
TGCGCCAGCAGCCCGGGACAGCTCCTCTACAATGAGCAGTTCTTC
CASSPGQLLYNEQFF
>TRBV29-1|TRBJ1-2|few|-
TGCAGCGCTGGGAACTACAGGGCGGCTAACTATGGCTACACCTTC
CSAGNYRAANYGYTF
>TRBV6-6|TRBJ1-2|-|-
TGTGCCAGCAGTTACTCGGCGCCAGACCCCATTTTGGGCTACACCTTC
CASSYSAPDPILGYTF
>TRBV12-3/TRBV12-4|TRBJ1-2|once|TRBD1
TGTGCCAGCAGTGGGCGGGAGGGGGCAACCGCTGGCTATGGCTACACCTTC
CASSGREGATAGYGYTF
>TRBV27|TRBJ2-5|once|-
TGTGCCAGCAGTTCCCTGGACATCCAAGAGACCCAGTACTTC
CASSSLDIQETQYF
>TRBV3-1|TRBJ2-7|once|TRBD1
TGTGCCAGCAGCCGACAACGGGGACAGGGCTCCTACGAGCAGTACTTC
CASSRQRGQGSYEQYF
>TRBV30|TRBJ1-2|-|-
TGTGCCTGGGGAAATGGGATTATCCATGGCTACACCTTC
CAWGNGIIHGYTF
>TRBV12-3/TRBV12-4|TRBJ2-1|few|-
TGTGCCAGCAGTTTACTCGGGTGGGCCTACAATGAGCAGTTCTTC
CASSLLGWAYNEQFF
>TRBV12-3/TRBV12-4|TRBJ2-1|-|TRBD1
TGTGCCAGCAGCATACGGGACAGGGGGTTTGATGAGCAGTTCTTC
CASSIRDRGFDEQFF
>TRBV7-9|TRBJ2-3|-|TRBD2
TGTGCCAGCAGCTCCGGGGGAGCGGGAGGCCCCACAGATACGCAGTATTTT
CASSSGGAGGPTDTQYF
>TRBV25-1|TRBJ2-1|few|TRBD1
TGTGCCAGCAGGACAGGGGACAATGAGCAGTTCTTC
CASRTGDNEQFF
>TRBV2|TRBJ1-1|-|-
TGTGCCAGCAGTGCATATGAGGGCACTGAAGCTTTCTTT
CASSAYEGTEAFF
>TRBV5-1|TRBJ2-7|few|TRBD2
TGCGCCAGCAGCCTCGGACTAGCGGGTACTATCTCCTACGAGCAGTACTTC
CASSLGLAGTISYEQYF
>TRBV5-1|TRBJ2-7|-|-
TGCGCCAGCAGCTTGGTAGTATCTGCCTACGAGCAGTACTTC
CASSLVVSAYEQYF
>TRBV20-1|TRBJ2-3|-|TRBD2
TGCAGTGCCCAGCGAGCAGCGGGGGGAAGCAATACGCAGTATTTT
CSAQRAAGGSNTQYF
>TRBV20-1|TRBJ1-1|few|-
TGCAGTGCCAGCGACAGGAGAGTCGGGGCTTTCTTT
CSASDRRVGAFF
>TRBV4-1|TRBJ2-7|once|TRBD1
TGCGCCAGCAGCCAACCGGGACAGGGAGTTGGCGAGCAGTACTTC
CASSQPGQGVGEQYF
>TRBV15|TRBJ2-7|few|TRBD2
TGTGCCACCAGCCGACTAGCGGGAGGGCCCTACGAGCAGTACTTC
CATSRLAGGPYEQYF
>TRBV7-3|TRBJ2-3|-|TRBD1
TGTGCCAGCAGTCAACAGGGGGATACGCAGTATTTT
CASSQQGDTQYF
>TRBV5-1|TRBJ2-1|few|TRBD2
TGCGCCAGCAGCTTGATCCCCCCTCTAGCGGCCGATTCCTACAATGAGCAGTTCTTC
CASSLIPPLAADSYNEQFF
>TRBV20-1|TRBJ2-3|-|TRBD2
TGCAGTGCTAGAGATCTAGCGGGAGGGTCGGATACGCAGTATTTT
CSARDLAGGSDTQYF
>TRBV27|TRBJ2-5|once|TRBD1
TGTGCCAGCAGCCAAGGCCGGCAGGGGGCTGGGGAGACCCAGTACTTC
CASSQGRQGAGETQYF
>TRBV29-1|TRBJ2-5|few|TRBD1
TGCAGCGGCACACAGGGGGCCCAAGAGACCCAGTACTTC
CSGTQGAQETQYF
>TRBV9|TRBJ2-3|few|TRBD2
TGTGCCAGCAGCCCCGGACCGGGACTAGAGTTACACACAGATACGCAGTATTTT
CASSPGPGLELHTDTQYF
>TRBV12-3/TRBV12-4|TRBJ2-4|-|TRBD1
TGTGCCAGCAGTTGGGCCGGGACAGGGGGCAGAAACATTCAGTACTTC
CASSWAGTGGRNIQYF
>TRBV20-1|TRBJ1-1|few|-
TGCAGTGCTAGGGGGACCCCTTGGGCTGAAGCTTTCTTT
CSARGTPWAEAFF
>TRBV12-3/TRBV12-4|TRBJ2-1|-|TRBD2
TGTGCCAGCAGGGAAGTCCCCCTACTAGCGGGAGCGTCCTACAATGAGCAGTTCTTC
CASREVPLLAGASYNEQFF
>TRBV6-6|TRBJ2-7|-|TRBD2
TGTGCCAGCAGTTACTCGCTAGCGGGAGAGGCAGAGACCCTGTACTTC
CASSYSLAGEAETLYF
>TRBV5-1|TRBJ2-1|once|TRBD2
TGCGCCAGCAGCTTGGTTGGGACTAGCGGGGGCCTACACAATGAGCAGTTCTTC
CASSLVGTSGGLHNEQFF
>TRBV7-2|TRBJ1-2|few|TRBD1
TGTGCCAGCAGGCCGACCCCGGGACAGGGGGGCGGTGGCTACACCTTC
CASRPTPGQGGGGYTF
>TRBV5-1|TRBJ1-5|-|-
TGCGCCAGCAGCTTGGCCGGGTCGCTATCCGGGCCCCAGCATTTT
CASSLAGSLSGPQHF
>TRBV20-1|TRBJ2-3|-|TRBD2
TGCAGTGCTAAAATAGCGGGGCTCACAGATACGCAGTATTTT
CSAKIAGLTDTQYF